This T cell receptor (beta chain) was retrieved from a study of T cell changes during pregnancy in multiple sclerosis (dated by TCRdb to between 2017 and 2020). The study in broad terms: The study looked at changes in the T cell repertoire across pregnancy in women with multiple sclerosis.

The library relied on the immunoSEQ multiplex PCR assay. TCRdb limited this immuneACCESS table to in-frame rearrangements with V and J called. A share of clones is missing; checked studies link under half to unresolved V genes, and the rest is unexplained. The sample table records some 76,000 clones; about nine tenths of these occur just once. The ten largest make up 0.29% of the sample. This clone was seen only once. Its antigen target is currently unknown. Base qualities are not recorded, but no much larger clone differs from it by a single base. Sequences SGDLS (CDR1) and YYNGEE (CDR2) are obtained from the germline V gene. The CDR3 measures 14 amino acids from cysteine to phenylalanine. The retained sequence is limited to the CDR3, 42 bases, with the frame set at the first base. Deletion took 4 bases off V and 1 base off J, with a span of 10 bases between the germline ends.

The specimen comprised CD4+ T cells from peripheral blood mononuclear cells, sampled after pregnancy. This receptor was taken from a female donor with multiple sclerosis, enrolled in a pregnancy study. The chain couples TRBV9 to TRBJ2-3; TRBD2 is possibly the D segment (5 matching bases). The sequence in DNA is TGTGCCAGCAGCAAGGATAGCGGCACAGATACGCAGTATTTT. Translated, this gives CASSKDSGTDTQYF.